The clone carrying this T cell receptor (beta chain) was detected a few times. V lost 0 bases and J lost 5, with 15 bases in between. CDR3 size: 16 residues. The germline gives CDR1 SGHDT, CDR2 YYEEEE. This entry belongs to a study of T-cell reconstitution after alpha-beta-depleted transplantation in children. Preparation of the TCRbeta library involved a method that used unique molecular identifiers. Via MiXCR, TCRdb re-called the PCR reads, giving one row per CDR3 protein. The sample has approximately 420,000 distinct CDR3 sequences, around 9.9% seen once. This TCR was sampled from a human donor who donated a stem cell graft to a child with acute myeloid leukemia. The chain employs TRBV5-6 and TRBJ2-1; D is ambiguous. The input for sequencing was PBMCs from the stem cell graft donor, taken from the stem cell graft. The CDR3 sequence is CASSLALGKGDNEQFF. The CDR3 nucleotides are TGTGCCAGCAGCTTGGCCTTGGGGAAAGGAGACAATGAGCAGTTCTTC.